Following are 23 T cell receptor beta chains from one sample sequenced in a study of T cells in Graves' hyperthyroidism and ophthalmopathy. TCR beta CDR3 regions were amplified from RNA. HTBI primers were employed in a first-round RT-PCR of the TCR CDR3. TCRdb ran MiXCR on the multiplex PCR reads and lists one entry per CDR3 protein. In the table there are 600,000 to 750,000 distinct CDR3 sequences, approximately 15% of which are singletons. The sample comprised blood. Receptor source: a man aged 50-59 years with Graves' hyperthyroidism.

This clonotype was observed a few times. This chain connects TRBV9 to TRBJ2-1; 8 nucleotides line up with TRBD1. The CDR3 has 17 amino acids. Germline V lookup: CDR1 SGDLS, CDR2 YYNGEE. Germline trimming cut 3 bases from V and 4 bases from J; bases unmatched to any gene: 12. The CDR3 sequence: CASSGFGQGLSYNEQFF. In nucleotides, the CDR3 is TGTGCCAGCAGCGGATTTGGACAGGGTTTATCTTACAATGAGCAGTTCTTC.

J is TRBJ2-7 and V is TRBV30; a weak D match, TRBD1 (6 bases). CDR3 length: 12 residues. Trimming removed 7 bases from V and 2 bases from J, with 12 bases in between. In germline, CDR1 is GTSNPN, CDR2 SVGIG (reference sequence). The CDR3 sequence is CAFSDSPYEQYF. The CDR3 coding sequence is TGTGCCTTTTCGGACAGCCCCTACGAGCAGTACTTC.

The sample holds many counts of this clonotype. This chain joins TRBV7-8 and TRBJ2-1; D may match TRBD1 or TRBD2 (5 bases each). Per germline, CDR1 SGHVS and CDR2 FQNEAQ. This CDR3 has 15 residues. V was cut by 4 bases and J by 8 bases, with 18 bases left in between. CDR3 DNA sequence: TGTGCCAGCAGCTCCAGGGATAACCTGGGGGATGAGCAGTTCTTC. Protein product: CASSSRDNLGDEQFF.

The DNA for the CDR3 is TGCGCCAGCAGCTTCCTTGCCGGGCCGGGGTACAATGAGCAGTTCTTC. This codes for CASSFLAGPGYNEQFF. The chain couples TRBV5-1 to TRBJ2-1, with a weak D call TRBD2 (5 bases). Germline values: CDR1 SGHRS, CDR2 YFSETQ. The CDR3 loop spans 16 amino acids. V dropped 2 bases and J dropped 4 bases, with 16 bases sitting between them.

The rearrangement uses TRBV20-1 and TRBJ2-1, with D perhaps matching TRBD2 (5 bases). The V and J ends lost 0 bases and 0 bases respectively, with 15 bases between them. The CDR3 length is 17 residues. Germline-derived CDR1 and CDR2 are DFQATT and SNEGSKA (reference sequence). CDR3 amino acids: CSARDFRRPSSYNEQFF. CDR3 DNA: TGCAGTGCTAGAGATTTTCGGAGGCCGAGCTCCTACAATGAGCAGTTCTTC.

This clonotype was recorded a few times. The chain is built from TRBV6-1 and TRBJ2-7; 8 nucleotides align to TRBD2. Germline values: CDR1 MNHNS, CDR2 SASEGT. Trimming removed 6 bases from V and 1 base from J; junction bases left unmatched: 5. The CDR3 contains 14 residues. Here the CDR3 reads CASRWAGGSYEQYF. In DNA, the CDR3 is TGTGCCAGCAGGTGGGCGGGAGGATCCTACGAGCAGTACTTC.

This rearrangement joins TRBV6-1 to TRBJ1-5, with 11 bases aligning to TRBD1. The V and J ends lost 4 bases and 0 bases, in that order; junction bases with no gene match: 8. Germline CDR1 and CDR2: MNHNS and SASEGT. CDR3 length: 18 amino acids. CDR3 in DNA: TGTGCCAGCAGTGTGCGGGACAGGGGGTTTAATAGCAATCAGCCCCAGCATTTT. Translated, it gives CASSVRDRGFNSNQPQHF.

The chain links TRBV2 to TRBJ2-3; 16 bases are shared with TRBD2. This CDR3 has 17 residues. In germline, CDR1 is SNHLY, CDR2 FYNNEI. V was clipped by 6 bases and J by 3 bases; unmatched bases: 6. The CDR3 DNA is TGTGCCAGCAGGGGGACTAGCGGGAGGGCCAAGACAGATACGCAGTATTTT. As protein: CASRGTSGRAKTDTQYF.

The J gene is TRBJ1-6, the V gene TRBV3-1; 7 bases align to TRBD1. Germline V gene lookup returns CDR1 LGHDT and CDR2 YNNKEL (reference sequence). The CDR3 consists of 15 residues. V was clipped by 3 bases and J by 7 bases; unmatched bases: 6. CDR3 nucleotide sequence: TGTGCCAGCAGCCAGGCCGGGACAGCAAATTCACCCCTCCACTTT. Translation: CASSQAGTANSPLHF.

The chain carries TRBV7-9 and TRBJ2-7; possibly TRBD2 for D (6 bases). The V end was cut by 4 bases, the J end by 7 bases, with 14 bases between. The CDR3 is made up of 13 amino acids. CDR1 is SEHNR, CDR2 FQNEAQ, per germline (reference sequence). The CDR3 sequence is CASSSEFGGEQYF. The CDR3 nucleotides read TGTGCCAGCAGCTCCGAATTTGGGGGGGAGCAGTACTTC.

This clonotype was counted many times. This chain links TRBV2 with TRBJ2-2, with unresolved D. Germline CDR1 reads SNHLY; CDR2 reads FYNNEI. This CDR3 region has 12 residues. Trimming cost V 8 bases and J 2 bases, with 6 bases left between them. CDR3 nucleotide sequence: TGTGCCAGCTACAGAAACACCGGGGAGCTGTTTTTT. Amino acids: CASYRNTGELFF.

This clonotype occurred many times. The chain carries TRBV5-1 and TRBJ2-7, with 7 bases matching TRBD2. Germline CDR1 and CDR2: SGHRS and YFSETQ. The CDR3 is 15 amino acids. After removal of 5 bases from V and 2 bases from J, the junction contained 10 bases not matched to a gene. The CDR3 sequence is CASRLLLAETYEQYF. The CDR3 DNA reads TGCGCCAGCAGACTACTTCTAGCGGAAACCTACGAGCAGTACTTC.

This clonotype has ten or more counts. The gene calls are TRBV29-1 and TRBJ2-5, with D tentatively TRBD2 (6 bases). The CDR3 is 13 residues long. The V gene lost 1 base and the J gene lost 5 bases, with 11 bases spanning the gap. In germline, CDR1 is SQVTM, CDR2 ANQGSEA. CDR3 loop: CSVEAGARETQYF. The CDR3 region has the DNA TGCAGCGTTGAAGCGGGAGCTAGGGAGACCCAGTACTTC.

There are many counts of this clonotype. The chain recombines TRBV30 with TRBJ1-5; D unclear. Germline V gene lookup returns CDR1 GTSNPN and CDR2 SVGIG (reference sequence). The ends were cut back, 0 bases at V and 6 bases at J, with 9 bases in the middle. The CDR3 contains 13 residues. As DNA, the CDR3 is TGTGCCTGGAGTGTAGGTGATCTTCAGCCCCAGCATTTT. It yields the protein CAWSVGDLQPQHF.

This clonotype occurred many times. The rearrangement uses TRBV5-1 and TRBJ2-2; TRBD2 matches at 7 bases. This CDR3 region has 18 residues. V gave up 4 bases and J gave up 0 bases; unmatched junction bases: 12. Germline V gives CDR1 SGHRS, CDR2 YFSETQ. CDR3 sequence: CASSPRPAGASNTGELFF. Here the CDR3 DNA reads TGCGCCAGCAGCCCACGTCCCGCGGGAGCCTCGAACACCGGGGAGCTGTTTTTT. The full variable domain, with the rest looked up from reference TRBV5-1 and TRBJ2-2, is KAGVTQTPRYLIKTRGQQVTLSCSPISGHRSVSWYQQTPGQGLQFLFEYFSETQRNKGNFPGRFSGRQFSNSRSEMNVSTLELGDSALYLCASSPRPAGASNTGELFFGEGSRLTVL.

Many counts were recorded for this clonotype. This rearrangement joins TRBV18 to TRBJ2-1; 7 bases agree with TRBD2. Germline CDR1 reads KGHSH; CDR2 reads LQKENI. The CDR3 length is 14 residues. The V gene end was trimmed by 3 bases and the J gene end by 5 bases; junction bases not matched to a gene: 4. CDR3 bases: TGTGCCAGCTCACCGATCGCGGGGGACAATGAGCAGTTCTTC. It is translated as CASSPIAGDNEQFF.

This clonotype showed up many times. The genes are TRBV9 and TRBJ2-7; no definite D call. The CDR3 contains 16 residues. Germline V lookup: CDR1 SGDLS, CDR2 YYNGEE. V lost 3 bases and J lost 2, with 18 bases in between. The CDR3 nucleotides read TGTGCCAGCAGCGCCCACGGAAATTCCCTTACCTACGAGCAGTACTTC. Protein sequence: CASSAHGNSLTYEQYF.

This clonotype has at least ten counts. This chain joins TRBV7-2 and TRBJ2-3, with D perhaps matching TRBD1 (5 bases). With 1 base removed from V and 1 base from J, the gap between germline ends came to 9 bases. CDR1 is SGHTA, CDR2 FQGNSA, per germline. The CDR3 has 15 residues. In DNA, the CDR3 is TGTGCCAGCAGCTTAGAGGGGTGGGGCACAGATACGCAGTATTTT. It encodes CASSLEGWGTDTQYF.

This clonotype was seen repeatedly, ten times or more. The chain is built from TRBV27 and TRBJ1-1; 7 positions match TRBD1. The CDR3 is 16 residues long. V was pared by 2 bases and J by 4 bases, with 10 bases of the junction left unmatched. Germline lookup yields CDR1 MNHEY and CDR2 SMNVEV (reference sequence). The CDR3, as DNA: TGTGCCAGCAGTTTAATTTGGGAGGGGGCTGGCACTGAAGCTTTCTTT. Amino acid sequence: CASSLIWEGAGTEAFF.

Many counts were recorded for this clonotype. As DNA, the CDR3 is TGTGCCAGCAAAACACGGGGGGCCCACGAGCAGTACTTC. It encodes CASKTRGAHEQYF. This rearrangement joins TRBV13 to TRBJ2-7; possible D gene TRBD2, 7 bases. This CDR3 has 13 residues. V dropped 7 bases and J dropped 5 bases, with 15 bases sitting between them. CDR1 PRHDT and CDR2 FYEKMQ come from the germline V gene (reference sequence).

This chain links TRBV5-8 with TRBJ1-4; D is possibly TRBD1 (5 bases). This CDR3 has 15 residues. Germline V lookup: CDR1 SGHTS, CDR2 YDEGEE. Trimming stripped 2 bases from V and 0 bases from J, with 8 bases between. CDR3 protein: CASSFGTATNEKLFF. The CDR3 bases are TGTGCCAGCAGCTTCGGGACTGCAACTAATGAAAAACTGTTTTTT. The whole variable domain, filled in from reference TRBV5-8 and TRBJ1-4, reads EAGVTQSPTHLIKTRGQQATLRCSPISGHTSVYWYQQALGLGLQFLLWYDEGEERNRGNFPPRFSGRQFPNYSSELNVNALELEDSALYLCASSFGTATNEKLFFGSGTQLSVL.

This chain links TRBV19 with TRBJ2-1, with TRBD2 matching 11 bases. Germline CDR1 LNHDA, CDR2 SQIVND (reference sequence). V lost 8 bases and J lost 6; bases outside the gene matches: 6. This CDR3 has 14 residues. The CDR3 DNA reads TGTGCCAGTTTTAGCGGGAGGGAGGGCAATGAGCAGTTCTTC. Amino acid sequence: CASFSGREGNEQFF.

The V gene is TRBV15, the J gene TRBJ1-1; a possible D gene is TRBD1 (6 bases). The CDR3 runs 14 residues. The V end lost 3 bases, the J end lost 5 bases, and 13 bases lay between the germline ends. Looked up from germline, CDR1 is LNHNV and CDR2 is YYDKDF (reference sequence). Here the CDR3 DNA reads TGTGCCACCAGCAGCGACCCAGGGGATACTGAAGCTTTCTTT. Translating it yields CATSSDPGDTEAFF.